These 19 T cell receptor beta chains came from one sample sequenced in a study of T cell repertoires in cytomegalovirus infection. From the reads, TCRdb called clonotypes with MiXCR, one entry per CDR3 protein. This table has a few hundred thousand distinct CDR3 sequences, approximately 40% appearing once. The antigens these receptors bind are not known. Sequencing used cultured PBMCs, obtained from culture after CMV antigen stimulation. All receptors derive from a human donor in good health (CMV status not recorded). Some clones in this sample may be carry-over from other donors' samples.

The sample holds many counts of this clonotype. V usage is TRBV7-2 and J usage is TRBJ1-3, with TRBD1 identical over 7 bases. The ends lost 5 bases at V and 4 bases at J; junction bases unmatched: 8. Looked up from germline, CDR1 is SGHTA and CDR2 is FQGNSA. The CDR3 length is 15 residues. DNA for the CDR3: TGTGCCAGCAGCGCCCAAACAGGGGTCGGAAACACCATATATTTT. Translating it yields CASSAQTGVGNTIYF.

This chain joins TRBV11-3 and TRBJ2-5; maybe TRBD1 (6 bases). There are 14 residues in the CDR3. Deletions cut 3 bases from V and 5 bases from J, with 13 bases between. Germline CDR1 is SGHNT and CDR2 is YENEEA. The CDR3 DNA follows: TGTGCCAGCAGCTTGAGGGACACTCCGGAGACCCAGTACTTC. This translates into CASSLRDTPETQYF.

This clonotype has ten or more counts. The V gene is TRBV7-2, the J gene TRBJ2-7; D possibly corresponds to TRBD2 (6 bases). The germline V gene encodes CDR1 SGHTA and CDR2 FQGNSA. The CDR3 sequence is 14 residues long. V dropped 1 base and J dropped 4 bases, with 11 bases sitting between them. CDR3 amino acids: CASSLGGTRYEQYF. The CDR3, as DNA: TGTGCCAGCAGCTTAGGCGGGACCCGGTACGAGCAGTACTTC.

The chain couples TRBV4-1 to TRBJ1-4; TRBD1 agrees at 8 bases. The junction had 9 bases not matched to a gene; V was cut back by 4 bases and J by 11 bases. The germline gives CDR1 MGHRA, CDR2 YSYEKL. The CDR3 covers 14 residues. CDR3 residues: CASSLPRQGRKLFF. The CDR3 nucleotides read TGCGCCAGCAGCCTACCGAGACAGGGGCGGAAACTGTTTTTT.

This clonotype occurred a few times. V and J are TRBV11-2 and TRBJ2-7; maybe TRBD1 (5 bases). The CDR3 runs 16 residues. Trimming pared 5 bases from V and 6 bases from J, leaving 23 bases between. Germline CDR1 SGHAT, CDR2 FQNNGV. CDR3 region: CASSPVSGLLGVEQYF. The CDR3 coding sequence is TGTGCCAGCAGCCCCGTTTCAGGTCTCCTAGGGGTCGAGCAGTACTTC.

In this sample, this clonotype turned up a few times. The chain carries TRBV7-9 and TRBJ2-7; D gene unclear. Germline V CDR1 and CDR2: SEHNR, FQNEAQ (reference sequence). The germline V and J ends were trimmed by 5 bases and 9 bases, with 14 bases remaining between them. The CDR3 has 12 amino acids. The CDR3, as DNA: TGTGCCAGCAGCCCAGTCCTCCAGGTGCAGTACTTC. This gives the protein CASSPVLQVQYF.

There are many counts of this clonotype. The chain links TRBV7-8 to TRBJ2-3, with TRBD1 identical over 10 bases. V lost 5 bases, J lost 6 bases, and 11 bases stayed unmatched. The CDR3 loop spans 16 amino acids. Germline V lookup: CDR1 SGHVS, CDR2 FQNEAQ. CDR3 sequence (DNA): TGTGCCAGCAGCCCGGGCCCGGGACAGGGGCCCGATACGCAGTATTTT. Protein: CASSPGPGQGPDTQYF.

Many counts were recorded for this clonotype. J is TRBJ2-5 and V is TRBV7-2; D is ambiguous. The CDR3 sequence is 13 residues long. Trimming cost V 1 base and J 7 bases, with 10 bases left between them. Looked up from germline, CDR1 is SGHTA and CDR2 is FQGNSA. CDR3 sequence (DNA): TGTGCCAGCAGCTTAGACGGCCCCAGGACCCAGTACTTC. Residues: CASSLDGPRTQYF.

There are a few counts of this clonotype. The V and J genes are TRBV18 and TRBJ1-6; D remains ambiguous. This CDR3 region has 15 residues. Trimming pared 3 bases from V and 8 bases from J, leaving 14 bases between. Germline-derived CDR1 and CDR2 are KGHSH and LQKENI. CDR3 residues: CASSPAASGDSPLHF. CDR3 bases: TGTGCCAGCTCACCGGCAGCCTCTGGAGATTCACCCCTCCACTTT.

There are a few counts of this clonotype. CDR3 DNA sequence: TGTGCCAGCAGCTTAGCGGCGGGTTATACCTACGAGCAGTACTTC. Translation gives CASSLAAGYTYEQYF. The chain uses TRBV7-6 and TRBJ2-7; possible D gene TRBD2, 5 bases. CDR1 and CDR2 from the germline V gene are SGHVS and FNYEAQ. Trimming stripped 0 bases from V and 2 bases from J, with 11 bases between. CDR3 length: 15 amino acids.

The chain carries TRBV29-1 and TRBJ2-3; 7 bases line up with TRBD2. This CDR3 is built from 18 residues. Germline V gene sequence: CDR1 SQVTM, CDR2 ANQGSEA. The junction had 21 bases not matched to a gene; V was cut back by 7 bases and J by 2 bases. CDR3 residues: CSGGPSGTSPIDTDTQYF. For the CDR3, the DNA is TGCAGCGGAGGTCCCAGCGGGACCAGTCCCATCGACACAGATACGCAGTATTTT.

J is TRBJ2-5 and V is TRBV7-9; tentative D call: TRBD1 (6 bases). With 4 bases removed from V and 4 bases from J, the gap between germline ends came to 16 bases. Per germline, CDR1 SEHNR and CDR2 FQNEAQ (reference sequence). The CDR3 runs to 15 residues. CDR3 DNA: TGTGCCAGCAGCTCTACAGGGCAGGGGACAGAGACCCAGTACTTC. It translates to CASSSTGQGTETQYF.

The rearrangement joins TRBV7-2 to TRBJ2-5; 7 nucleotides match TRBD2. CDR3 size: 15 residues. Germline values: CDR1 SGHTA, CDR2 FQGNSA. The V and J ends lost 4 bases and 2 bases, in that order; junction bases with no gene match: 7. CDR3 in DNA: TGTGCCAGCAGCTCACAGCTAGCGGAACAAGAGACCCAGTACTTC. Its protein product is CASSSQLAEQETQYF.

This clonotype was picked up a small number of times. The chain joins TRBV7-6 to TRBJ2-1; possibly TRBD1 for D (5 bases). The length of the CDR3 is 13 residues. The V end lost 5 bases, the J end lost 4 bases, and 9 bases lay between the germline ends. Germline CDR1 and CDR2: SGHVS and FNYEAQ. The CDR3 sequence is CASSKTEYNEQFF. The CDR3 nucleotides read TGTGCCAGCAGCAAGACAGAATACAATGAGCAGTTCTTC.

This clonotype has more than one count but fewer than ten. The chain employs TRBV7-4 and TRBJ2-1, with D tentatively TRBD1 or TRBD2 (5 bases each). Trimming shortened V by 5 bases and J by 3 bases, and 17 bases separated the two germline ends. The length of the CDR3 is 16 residues. Per the germline V gene, CDR1 is SGHVT and CDR2 is SQSDAQ. The CDR3 loop reads CASSPSGGPNYNEQFF. The DNA of the CDR3 is TGTGCCAGCAGCCCGAGTGGGGGACCCAACTACAATGAGCAGTTCTTC.

There are a few counts of this clonotype. The CDR3 sequence is CAISERTEETQYF. CDR3 DNA sequence: TGTGCCATCAGTGAGCGGACAGAAGAGACCCAGTACTTC. The chain combines TRBV10-3 with TRBJ2-5; D may be TRBD1 (6 bases). CDR3 length: 13 residues. Trimming removed 2 bases from V and 3 bases from J, with 7 bases in between. From germline, CDR1 is ENHRY and CDR2 SYGVKD.

CDR3 in amino acids: CSARNRGREKLFF. In DNA form, the CDR3 reads TGCAGTGCTAGGAACAGGGGGCGGGAAAAACTGTTTTTT. The V and J genes are TRBV20-1 and TRBJ1-4, with 9 bases fitting TRBD1. Germline V CDR1 and CDR2: DFQATT, SNEGSKA (reference sequence). The junction had 4 bases not matched to a gene; V was cut back by 3 bases and J by 8 bases. This CDR3 comprises 13 residues.

This chain links TRBV7-9 with TRBJ2-7, with TRBD1 matching 7 bases. CDR1 and CDR2 from the germline V gene are SEHNR and FQNEAQ (reference sequence). The CDR3 extends over 16 amino acids. The trim removed 4 bases at V and 1 base at J, leaving 10 bases unmatched. For the CDR3, the DNA is TGTGCCAGCAGCTCAGTTAGGGGACAGTCTTCCTACGAGCAGTACTTC. Its translation: CASSSVRGQSSYEQYF.

This clonotype has only a few counts. This sequence joins TRBV19 and TRBJ1-5; TRBD1 might be the D (5 bases). Germline V CDR1 and CDR2: LNHDA, SQIVND (reference sequence). The CDR3 contains 17 residues. The V end was cut by 5 bases, the J end by 1 base, with 18 bases between. The CDR3 DNA reads as TGTGCCAGTAGTCCCTCTCGAGGGACCAAAAGCAATCAGCCCCAGCATTTT. This codes for CASSPSRGTKSNQPQHF.